Each of the 30 T cell receptor beta chains below was sequenced from the same sample in a study of metastatic and nonmetastatic thyroid tumors. TCRdb called clones again from the PCR reads with MiXCR. The sample has about 5,800 clones, roughly a fifth seen once; the top ten hold 5.5% to 7%. Treatment of any kind had been given to no patient before thyroid surgery. Sequences were obtained from adjacent normal tissue. These TCRs come from a female donor with papillary thyroid cancer or a benign thyroid nodule (not recorded which). Some clones in this sample may be carry-over from other donors' samples.

This clone came up a few times. The J gene is TRBJ2-5, the V gene TRBV19, with D hard to call. Between the trimmed V and J ends, which lost 3 bases and 5 bases, there was a span of 4 bases. Germline V gives CDR1 LNHDA, CDR2 SQIVND (reference sequence). This CDR3 region has 11 residues. CDR3 bases: TGTGCCAGTAGTATGGGTGAGACCCAGTACTTC. As protein: CASSMGETQYF.

Judged by abundance, this clone is medium-sized. V usage is TRBV5-1 and J usage is TRBJ2-1; possibly TRBD2 for D (5 bases). Deletions cut 7 bases from V and 4 bases from J, with 18 bases between. Germline CDR1 reads SGHRS; CDR2 reads YFSETQ. The CDR3 totals 15 residues. The CDR3 region has the DNA TGCGCCAGCCGGGAACAACTAACGACTTACAATGAGCAGTTCTTC. Translation: CASREQLTTYNEQFF. Using reference TRBV5-1 and TRBJ2-1 for the parts outside the CDR3, the full variable domain is KAGVTQTPRYLIKTRGQQVTLSCSPISGHRSVSWYQQTPGQGLQFLFEYFSETQRNKGNFPGRFSGRQFSNSRSEMNVSTLELGDSALYLCASREQLTTYNEQFFGPGTRLTVL.

This clone has ten or more counts. A much larger clonotype is one base distant, so this may be a read error. The CDR3 sequence: CASSLRGGSPDTRYF. In nucleotides, the CDR3 is TGTGCCAGCAGTTTACGCGGCGGGAGCCCAGATACGCGGTATTTT. The V call is TRBV27, the J call TRBJ2-3, with TRBD2 matching 7 bases. Germline CDR1 is MNHEY and CDR2 is SMNVEV (reference sequence). This CDR3 is built from 15 residues.

The CDR3: CASSSFFFFTEAFF. DNA for the CDR3: TGTGCCAGCAGTTCTTTTTTTTTTTTCACTGAAGCTTTCTTT. The V and J genes are TRBV28 and TRBJ1-1, with unresolved D. Germline CDR1 MDHEN, CDR2 SYDVKM. There are 14 residues in the CDR3. The ends were cut back, 4 bases at V and 4 bases at J, with 13 bases in the middle. Full variable domain (missing parts from reference TRBV28 and TRBJ1-1): DVKVTQSSRYLVKRTGEKVFLECVQDMDHENMFWYRQDPGLGLRLIYFSYDVKMKEKGDIPEGYSVSREKKERFSLILESASTNQTSMYLCASSSFFFFTEAFFGQGTRLTVV.

A remark on this clone: A read error may produce the germline difference seen at one junction end. The CDR3 DNA reads as TGCTCCAGCAGCTTGGTAGAGGCCAGTGCCAACGTCCTTACTTTC. It is translated as CSSSLVEASANVLTF. V and J are TRBV5-1 and TRBJ2-6; the D is unclear. The CDR3 has 15 amino acids. Germline V gene lookup returns CDR1 SGHRS and CDR2 YFSETQ.

At least ten counts were recorded for this clone. The CDR3 sequence: CASSVNPGQENEKLFF. In nucleotides, the CDR3 is TGTGCCAGCAGCGTCAACCCGGGACAAGAAAATGAAAAACTGTTTTTT. This rearrangement joins TRBV9 to TRBJ1-4, with D tentatively TRBD1 (6 bases). The CDR3 runs to 16 residues. Germline V gene sequence: CDR1 SGDLS, CDR2 YYNGEE. The V gene lost 2 bases and the J gene lost 5 bases, with 16 bases spanning the gap.

The chain uses TRBV27 and TRBJ1-1; D is uncertain. Trimming removed 2 bases from V and 4 bases from J, with 11 bases in between. Germline loops: CDR1 MNHEY, CDR2 SMNVEV (reference sequence). The length of the CDR3 is 14 residues. In DNA form, the CDR3 reads TGTGCCAGCAGTTTACGGCGAGGGATCACTGAAGCTTTCTTT. It yields the protein CASSLRRGITEAFF.

Sample share makes this clone medium-sized. The sample contains more than one DNA sequence encoding this CDR3. V gene TRBV28 combines with J gene TRBJ1-2, with 10 bases fitting TRBD1. There are 14 residues in the CDR3. The germline CDR1 and CDR2 sequences are MDHEN and SYDVKM. J was trimmed by 6 bases and V by 4 bases; bases with no gene match: 5. CDR3: CASSSQGTGDGYTF. The DNA for the CDR3 is TGTGCCAGCAGTTCGCAAGGGACAGGGGATGGCTACACCTTC.

By share, this clone ranks as medium-sized (0.01 to 0.1%). This chain links TRBV7-8 with TRBJ2-7; D remains unclear. V was shortened by 3 bases and J by 1 base, with 13 bases between the two germline ends. The CDR3 is made up of 15 amino acids. Germline V gene lookup returns CDR1 SGHVS and CDR2 FQNEAQ. The DNA for the CDR3 is TGTGCCAGCAGCTTGCGTGCACAGCAATCCTACGAGCAGTACTTC. Translated, it gives CASSLRAQQSYEQYF.

At least ten counts were recorded for this clone. This rearrangement joins TRBV5-6 to TRBJ2-1; D ambiguous. Per the germline V gene, CDR1 is SGHDT and CDR2 is YYEEEE. The CDR3 loop spans 16 amino acids. The V gene lost 0 bases and the J gene lost 0 bases, with 10 bases spanning the gap. In nucleotides, the CDR3 is TGTGCCAGCAGCTTGGATCGCTCATCCTCCTACAATGAGCAGTTCTTC. This translates into CASSLDRSSSYNEQFF. The full variable domain, its missing parts supplied by reference TRBV5-6 and TRBJ2-1, is DAGVTQSPTHLIKTRGQQVTLRCSPKSGHDTVSWYQQALGQGPQFIFQYYEEEERQRGNFPDRFSGHQFPNYSSELNVNALLLGDSALYLCASSLDRSSSYNEQFFGPGTRLTVL.

As regards this clone: With a much larger clone just one base away, this may be a read error. The chain recombines TRBV5-4 with TRBJ2-5; possible D gene TRBD2, 5 bases. CDR1 is SGHNT and CDR2 is YYREEE in the germline V gene (reference sequence). The CDR3 runs to 13 residues. Trimming removed 4 bases at V and 8 bases at J, with 15 bases between. CDR3 amino acids: CASSAGLEDTQYF. In DNA, the CDR3 is TGTGCCAGCAGCGCGGGCCTGGAGGATACCCAGTACTTC.

This clone was seen a single time. The junction differs from germline at one of its ends, possibly a read error. The rearrangement links TRBV7-3 to TRBJ2-3, with a tentative D call TRBD2 (5 bases). The CDR3 has 18 residues. In germline, CDR1 is SGHTA, CDR2 FQGTGA. DNA of the CDR3: TGTGCCAGCAGCTTAAACGTTGCTGGTCGCGCGGGCACATATACGCAGTATTTT. Translated, it gives CASSLNVAGRAGTYTQYF.

This clone rates as medium-sized. The genes are TRBV5-1 and TRBJ1-1; 9 bases fit TRBD1. CDR1 is SGHRS, CDR2 YFSETQ, per germline. This CDR3 spans 16 amino acids. Germline trimming cut 9 bases from V and 5 bases from J; bases unmatched to any gene: 17. As DNA, the CDR3 is TGCGCCACCTCACGAGGGAACAGGGGGCGGGTGACTGAAGCTTTCTTT. This translates into CATSRGNRGRVTEAFF.

The J gene is TRBJ2-5, the V gene TRBV19; TRBD1 agrees at 7 bases. The J segment lost 1 base and the V segment lost 3 bases, leaving 8 bases of the junction unmatched. This CDR3 contains 16 residues. From germline, CDR1 is LNHDA and CDR2 SQIVND (reference sequence). The CDR3 DNA reads TGTGCCAGTAGTATCCTGACAGGGTACTTCCAAGAGACCCAGTACTTC. Residues: CASSILTGYFQETQYF.

This clone is labeled as medium-sized (0.01 to 0.1%). The chain couples TRBV6-6 to TRBJ2-7; perhaps TRBD1 as D (6 bases). Germline V gene sequence: CDR1 MNHNY, CDR2 SVGAGI (reference sequence). V lost 0 bases and J lost 4, with 13 bases in between. The CDR3 extends over 15 amino acids. The CDR3 coding sequence is TGTGCCAGCAGTTACTCTCGGACAGAAGTATACGAGCAGTACTTC. Encoded protein: CASSYSRTEVYEQYF.

This clone was recorded a few times. The junction does not match germline at one end; this may be a read error. The gene calls are TRBV4-2 and TRBJ1-4; D is possibly TRBD1 (6 bases). Germline CDR1 reads LGHNA; CDR2 reads YNFKEQ. The CDR3 spans 17 residues. The CDR3, as DNA: TGTGCCAGCAGCCAAGATCCTTTCCCGGGCAGGGGCGAAAAATTGCTTTTT. This gives the protein CASSQDPFPGRGEKLLF.

In this sample, this clone turned up a few times. This chain links TRBV27 with TRBJ2-7; possibly TRBD2 for D (7 bases). This CDR3 contains 13 residues. Trimming removed 6 bases at V and 2 bases at J, with 11 bases between. Germline V CDR1 and CDR2: MNHEY, SMNVEV (reference sequence). The CDR3 is CASRPRGPYEQYF. The CDR3 DNA sequence: TGTGCCAGCAGGCCGCGGGGGCCCTACGAGCAGTACTTC.

This chain connects TRBV6-1 to TRBJ2-1; 10 nucleotides align to TRBD2. The trim removed 7 bases at V and 6 bases at J, leaving 6 bases unmatched. The CDR3 is 14 residues long. Germline-derived CDR1 and CDR2 are MNHNS and SASEGT. The CDR3 is CASTISGRSNEQFF. The CDR3 DNA follows: TGTGCCAGCACTATTAGCGGGAGGAGCAATGAGCAGTTCTTC.

This clone was observed many times. Possible read error: a much larger clone is one base away. This sequence joins TRBV12-3 or TRBV12-4 and TRBJ1-1, with 9 bases identical to TRBD1. The CDR3 consists of 13 residues. CDR3 DNA sequence: TGTGCCAGCAGTGACAGGGGGACCACTAAAGCTTTCTTT. As protein: CASSDRGTTKAFF.

The CDR3 reads CASSLAGRSGEQYF. The DNA for the CDR3 is TGTGCCAGCAGTTTGGCCGGGAGATCGGGCGAGCAGTACTTC. This chain joins TRBV12-3 or TRBV12-4 and TRBJ2-7, with D possibly TRBD2 on 6 matching bases. The CDR3 loop spans 14 amino acids. V was trimmed by 3 bases and J by 6 bases, leaving 15 bases between them.

The chain has TRBV15 and TRBJ1-2; TRBD1 might be the D (5 bases). V gave up 4 bases and J gave up 8 bases, with 11 bases separating them. Per germline, CDR1 LNHNV and CDR2 YYDKDF (reference sequence). The CDR3 loop spans 12 amino acids. Here the CDR3 DNA reads TGTGCCACCAGCAACGGGGCCGGGGGCTACACCTTC. This translates into CATSNGAGGYTF.

This clone showed up many times. This chain joins TRBV5-6 and TRBJ2-7, with D hard to call. V lost 0 bases and J 3 bases, leaving 10 bases between the germline ends. The V gene's germline CDR1 is SGHDT and CDR2 YYEEEE. The CDR3 is made up of 14 amino acids. The CDR3, as DNA: TGTGCCAGCAGCTTGGCCCGGCTGAACTACGAGCAGTACTTC. It encodes CASSLARLNYEQYF.

This clone is deemed large. This chain's CDR3 is CASSLSPSGKNSPLHF. The CDR3 nucleotides read TGTGCCAGCAGTTTATCGCCCTCAGGGAAAAATTCACCCCTCCACTTT. The V and J genes are TRBV27 and TRBJ1-6; D may be TRBD1 (5 bases). V was pared by 0 bases and J by 7 bases, with 13 bases between. Germline assignment: CDR1 MNHEY and CDR2 SMNVEV (reference sequence). The CDR3 totals 16 residues.

In DNA form, the CDR3 reads TGTGCCAGCAGTGAAATGGGGGCTGGCGGGGAGCTGTTTTTT. Its translation: CASSEMGAGGELFF. V and J are TRBV2 and TRBJ2-2, with D possibly TRBD1 on 6 matching bases. The CDR3 spans 14 residues. Between the trimmed V and J ends, which lost 2 bases and 7 bases, there was a span of 11 bases. Germline-derived CDR1 and CDR2 are SNHLY and FYNNEI. The full variable domain, in which reference TRBV2 and TRBJ2-2 provide the parts outside the CDR3, is EPEVTQTPSHQVTQMGQEVILRCVPISNHLYFYWYRQILGQKVEFLVSFYNNEISEKSEIFDDQFSVERPDGSNFTLKIRSTKLEDSAMYFCASSEMGAGGELFFGEGSRLTVL.

This clone is a singleton in its sample. The junction shows a germline mismatch at one end, possibly a read error. The chain couples TRBV10-3 to TRBJ2-6; either TRBD1 or TRBD2 may supply D (6 bases each). CDR3 length equals 18 residues. Germline V gene data show CDR1 as ENHRY and CDR2 as SYGVKD. The CDR3 here is CAIIESKGGGAAANVLTF. The CDR3 DNA reads as TGTGCCATCATTGAGTCGAAGGGGGGTGGTGCTGCGGCCAACGTCCTGACTTTC.

This clone came up many times. The chain has TRBV6-1 and TRBJ1-1; the D is unclear. In germline, CDR1 is MNHNS, CDR2 SASEGT. Between the trimmed V and J ends, which lost 2 bases and 2 bases, there was a span of 9 bases. There are 14 residues in the CDR3. Written as DNA, the CDR3 is TGTGCCAGCAGTGAATGGAAAGGAAACACTGAAGCTTTCTTT. It encodes CASSEWKGNTEAFF.

This clone ranks as medium-sized. The chain couples TRBV10-2 to TRBJ2-7; D not certain. The germline V and J ends were trimmed by 6 bases and 2 bases, with 11 bases remaining between them. Germline V gene lookup returns CDR1 WSHSY and CDR2 SAAADI. The CDR3 length is 13 residues. CDR3 nucleotide sequence: TGCGCCAGCAGGCCGGCAGGCACCTACGAGCAGTACTTC. The encoded protein is CASRPAGTYEQYF.

In this sample, this clone turned up a few times. The chain combines TRBV28 with TRBJ1-1; 11 nucleotides agree with TRBD1. The V and J ends lost 4 bases and 11 bases, in that order; junction bases with no gene match: 3. CDR1 MDHEN and CDR2 SYDVKM come from the germline V gene. There are 12 residues in the CDR3. The CDR3 sequence is CASSSGQGAAFF. The CDR3 DNA reads TGTGCCAGCAGTTCTGGACAGGGGGCCGCTTTCTTT.

In the case of this clone: At one end, the junction sequence differs from germline, possibly due to a read error. The chain joins TRBV11-2 to TRBJ2-7, with 10 bases fitting TRBD1. CDR3 length: 15 amino acids. CDR1 is SGHAT, CDR2 FQNNGV, per germline. The chain's CDR3 is CASSFSGTGDYEKYF. The CDR3 coding sequence is TGTGCCAGCAGCTTCTCAGGGACAGGGGATTACGAGAAGTACTTT.

Note on this clone: One end of the junction is discordant with germline, which a read error may explain. V gene TRBV6-1 combines with J gene TRBJ2-5; D tentatively fits TRBD1 or TRBD2 (5 bases each). This CDR3 region has 11 residues. CDR1 MNHNS and CDR2 SASEGT come from the germline V gene. The DNA of the CDR3 is TGTGTCAGCACCCAGGTGGGGACCCATTACTTC. It specifies CVSTQVGTHYF.